The rows below give T cell receptor beta chains drawn from one sample of a study of T cells in tuberculosis. Here immunoSEQ multiplex PCR was the method, and the copy in TCRdb shows in-frame clones only, minus some. The sample lists 25,000 to 35,000 clones; nearly 97% were seen once. Source material: PBMCs. The source of these receptors is a donor aged 10-30 years with latent tuberculosis or without tuberculosis infection. Both conserved end residues are part of each CDR3. The D gene is left open where the match is weak.

j_gene: TRBJ2-5
v_gene: TRBV4-1
d_gene: TRBD2
CDR3aa: CASSQVSAGAYQETQYF
CDR3nt: TGCGCCAGCAGCCAAGTCTCGGCGGGAGCATACCAAGAGACCCAGTACTTC

j_gene: TRBJ1-2
v_gene: TRBV11-2
d_gene: -
CDR3aa: CASSTGPQRGTGYTF
CDR3nt: TGTGCCAGCAGCACCGGGCCTCAACGGGGGACTGGCTACACCTTC

j_gene: TRBJ2-7
v_gene: TRBV13
d_gene: TRBD1
CDR3aa: CASSSLRGKPNEQYF
CDR3nt: TGTGCCAGCAGCTCCCTCAGGGGGAAGCCGAACGAGCAGTACTTC

j_gene: TRBJ2-1
v_gene: TRBV7-2
d_gene: -
CDR3aa: CASSLRQTYNEQFF
CDR3nt: TGTGCCAGCAGCTTAAGACAGACTTACAATGAGCAGTTCTTC

j_gene: TRBJ1-2
v_gene: TRBV10-1
d_gene: -
CDR3aa: CASSLDRSYGYTF
CDR3nt: TGCGCCAGCAGTTTAGACAGATCCTATGGCTACACCTTC

j_gene: TRBJ2-7
v_gene: TRBV25-1
d_gene: TRBD1
CDR3aa: CASRRTGAYEQYF
CDR3nt: TGTGCCAGCAGAAGGACAGGGGCCTACGAGCAGTACTTC

j_gene: TRBJ1-1
v_gene: TRBV11-3
d_gene: -
CDR3aa: CASSLGVENTEAFF
CDR3nt: TGTGCCAGCAGCTTGGGCGTAGAGAACACTGAAGCTTTCTTT

j_gene: TRBJ1-5
v_gene: TRBV2
d_gene: TRBD1
CDR3aa: CASAKTGGNNQPQHF
CDR3nt: TGTGCCAGCGCCAAGACAGGGGGCAACAATCAGCCCCAGCATTTT

j_gene: TRBJ1-6
v_gene: TRBV5-1
d_gene: -
CDR3aa: CASSPQDNSPLHF
CDR3nt: TGCGCCAGCAGCCCTCAGGATAATTCACCCCTCCACTTT

j_gene: TRBJ1-2
v_gene: TRBV4-3
d_gene: -
CDR3aa: CASSQGGAGERGYTF
CDR3nt: TGCGCCAGCAGCCAAGGTGGGGCAGGGGAGAGGGGCTACACCTTC

j_gene: TRBJ2-2
v_gene: TRBV12-5
d_gene: -
CDR3aa: CASGLVRVADLNTGELFF
CDR3nt: TGTGCTAGTGGTTTGGTTAGAGTAGCGGACTTGAACACCGGGGAGCTGTTTTTT

j_gene: TRBJ2-1
v_gene: TRBV2
d_gene: -
CDR3aa: CASSEEGTYNEQFF
CDR3nt: TGTGCCAGCAGTGAGGAGGGCACCTACAATGAGCAGTTCTTC